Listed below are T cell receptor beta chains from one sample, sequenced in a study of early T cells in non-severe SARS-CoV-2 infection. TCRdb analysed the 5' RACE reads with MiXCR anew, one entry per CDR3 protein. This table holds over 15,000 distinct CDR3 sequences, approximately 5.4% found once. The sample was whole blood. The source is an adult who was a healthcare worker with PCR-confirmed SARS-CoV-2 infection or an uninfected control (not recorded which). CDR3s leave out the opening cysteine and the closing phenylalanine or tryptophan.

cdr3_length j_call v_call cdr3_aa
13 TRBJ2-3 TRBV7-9 ASSLQGRSADTQY
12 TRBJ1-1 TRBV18 ASSPTQGGTEAF
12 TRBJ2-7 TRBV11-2 ASSLAPGSYEQY
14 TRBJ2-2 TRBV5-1 ASSVQGVLNTGELF
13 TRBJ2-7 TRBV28 ASRLRTGTTYEQY
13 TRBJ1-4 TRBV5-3 ARSFIKGRWEKLF
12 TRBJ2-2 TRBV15 ATSGDGGFGELF
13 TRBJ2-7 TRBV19 ASSTGGTGGNEQY
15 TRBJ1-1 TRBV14 ASSPRWGQGARTEAF
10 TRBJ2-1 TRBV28 ASSLLHNEQF
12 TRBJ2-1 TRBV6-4 ARAGGGSLDEQF